This T cell receptor beta chain was identified in a study of CD8 T cells in ankylosing spondylitis. This clonotype showed up just a few times. What it binds is unknown. One entry per CDR3 protein, called by TCRdb with MiXCR from the 5' RACE reads. This sample has 700,000 to 850,000 distinct CDR3 sequences, with roughly 10% found just once. Study-level findings and limits: Typical of ankylosing spondylitis blood, it appeared, was a TCR beta motif of 7 or 8 highly homologous variants. Disease-linked clones reportedly concentrated significantly in matched ankylosing spondylitis synovial fluid.

Trimming stripped 6 bases from V and 1 base from J, with 13 bases between. Germline V gene lookup returns CDR1 SGHRS and CDR2 YFSETQ. CDR3 length: 14 residues. This receptor was identified in a male donor with ankylosing spondylitis. The rearrangement joins TRBV5-1 to TRBJ1-1; TRBD1 might be the D (6 bases). The sequenced sample was blood, either unsorted or a sorted T cell fraction (not recorded which). CDR3 DNA sequence: TGCGCCAGCACACCAACAGGGTGGAACACTGAAGCTTTCTTT. Translated: CASTPTGWNTEAFF.